Included here is one T cell receptor beta chain sequence, with context. Its antigen is not identified. This sample is drawn from a study of vaccination and CD4 T cells after COVID-19. Study in general: Overlapping SARS-CoV-2, HCoV-NL63, HCoV-OC43 and HCoV-229E spike peptides were used to stimulate cells. Overall study findings and caveats: Median SARS-CoV-2-reactive clonotype numbers went from around 20 to 38; this increase was not significant. Convalescent patients gained a median approximately 89% of their reactive clones only post-vaccination.

Oncomine TCR Beta short-read sequencing was applied to DNA from cultured CD4+ T cells. TCRdb re-derived calls from the PCR reads in MiXCR, one entry per CDR3 protein. The sample contains about 11,000 distinct CDR3 sequences, approximately 53% of which appear only once. Treatment defined: approximately nine-day PBMC culture with coronavirus spike peptide pools or control peptides (ViraFEST assay). ViraFEST stimulated the growth of antigen-specific T cells using peptide pools and subsequently profiled their TCRs by sequencing. Unmatched junction bases numbered 6, after V lost 6 bases and J lost 0 bases. Germline CDR1 is MDHEN and CDR2 is SYDVKM. The CDR3 runs to 17 residues.

The sequenced sample was CD4+ T cells from blood, cultured in vitro. The chain recombines TRBV28 with TRBJ1-5, with TRBD1 matching 12 bases. This clonotype was obtained from a human donor who had recovered from COVID-19. DNA for the CDR3: TGTGCCAGCAGGCCGGGACAGGGGGCTGGTAGCAATCAGCCCCAGCATTTT. Amino acids: CASRPGQGAGSNQPQHF.